Following are 8 T cell receptor beta chains from one sample sequenced in a study of T-cell reconstitution after alpha-beta-depleted transplantation in children. TCRbeta library preparation incorporated unique molecular identifiers. TCRdb used MiXCR to reprocess the PCR reads, holding one entry per CDR3 protein. Altogether hundreds of thousands of distinct CDR3 sequences are present, about 12% being singletons, with the ten largest covering less than 6.5%. The material sequenced was PBMCs from the stem cell graft donor, taken from the stem cell graft. Source of these receptors: a human donor who donated a stem cell graft to a child with combined immunodeficiency.

This sequence joins TRBV7-9 and TRBJ2-1; D may be TRBD2 (7 bases). Deletions cut 5 bases from V and 6 bases from J, with 23 bases between. Per the germline V gene, CDR1 is SEHNR and CDR2 is FQNEAQ (reference sequence). This CDR3 has 17 residues. The CDR3 DNA sequence: TGTGCCAGCAGCCCTCGGGGTGGCGGGGGCAACTCCAATGAGCAGTTCTTC. As protein: CASSPRGGGGNSNEQFF.

This sequence joins TRBV2 and TRBJ2-7; 9 bases align to TRBD2. In germline, CDR1 is SNHLY, CDR2 FYNNEI. The CDR3 consists of 15 residues. V was pared by 2 bases and J by 4 bases, with 6 bases of the junction left unmatched. The CDR3: CASSETVAGAYEQYF. CDR3 in DNA: TGTGCCAGCAGTGAAACGGTAGCGGGAGCTTACGAGCAGTACTTC.

This chain links TRBV10-3 with TRBJ2-7; 10 positions match TRBD1. The V segment lost 4 bases and the J segment 1 base; nucleotides outside the gene matches: 4. Germline-derived CDR1 and CDR2 are ENHRY and SYGVKD. The CDR3 runs to 15 residues. CDR3 nucleotides: TGTGCCATCAGTGGTAGGGACAGGGGATCCTACGAGCAGTACTTC. It codes for CAISGRDRGSYEQYF.

The sample holds a few counts of this clonotype. The rearrangement joins TRBV10-1 to TRBJ2-7; D unclear. This CDR3 has 12 residues. CDR1 WNHNN and CDR2 SYGVQD come from the germline V gene (reference sequence). The ends were cut back, 7 bases at V and 4 bases at J, with 11 bases in the middle. CDR3 loop: CASKSRWYEQYF. CDR3 nucleotide sequence: TGCGCCAGCAAGAGCAGGTGGTACGAGCAGTACTTC.

This chain joins TRBV25-1 and TRBJ1-6, with a weak D call TRBD1 (5 bases). Germline V gene lookup returns CDR1 MGHDK and CDR2 SYGVNS. V shed 2 bases and J shed 11 bases, with 13 bases lying between them. The CDR3 loop spans 14 amino acids. DNA of the CDR3: TGTGCCAGCAGTGAAGGGGCTGGGCTCCCACCCCTCCACTTT. Residues: CASSEGAGLPPLHF.

The sample holds many counts of this clonotype. The CDR3 bases are TGTGCCAGCAGCCAAGGAAAGGGCAATGAGCAGTTCTTC. Residues: CASSQGKGNEQFF. The chain joins TRBV3-1 to TRBJ2-1; no clear D. This CDR3 region has 13 residues. V was trimmed by 1 base and J by 6 bases, leaving 7 bases between them. Germline assignment: CDR1 LGHDT and CDR2 YNNKEL (reference sequence).

This chain uses TRBV19 with TRBJ2-7, with a tentative D call TRBD2 (5 bases). The CDR3 runs to 13 residues. CDR1 is LNHDA, CDR2 SQIVND, per germline (reference sequence). The V and J ends lost 6 bases and 6 bases respectively, with 15 bases between them. CDR3 in amino acids: CASSPDRGTEQYF. As DNA, the CDR3 is TGTGCCAGTAGCCCGGACCGGGGAACCGAGCAGTACTTC.

This clonotype was seen repeatedly, ten times or more. The chain joins TRBV7-2 to TRBJ1-6, with D possibly matching TRBD1 (6 bases). Germline CDR1 and CDR2: SGHTA and FQGNSA. V was shortened by 6 bases and J by 8 bases, with 17 bases between the two germline ends. The CDR3 has 15 amino acids. CDR3 sequence reads: CASRGGGRRDSPLHF. In nucleotides, the CDR3 is TGTGCCAGCAGGGGAGGGGGGCGAAGGGATTCACCCCTCCACTTT.